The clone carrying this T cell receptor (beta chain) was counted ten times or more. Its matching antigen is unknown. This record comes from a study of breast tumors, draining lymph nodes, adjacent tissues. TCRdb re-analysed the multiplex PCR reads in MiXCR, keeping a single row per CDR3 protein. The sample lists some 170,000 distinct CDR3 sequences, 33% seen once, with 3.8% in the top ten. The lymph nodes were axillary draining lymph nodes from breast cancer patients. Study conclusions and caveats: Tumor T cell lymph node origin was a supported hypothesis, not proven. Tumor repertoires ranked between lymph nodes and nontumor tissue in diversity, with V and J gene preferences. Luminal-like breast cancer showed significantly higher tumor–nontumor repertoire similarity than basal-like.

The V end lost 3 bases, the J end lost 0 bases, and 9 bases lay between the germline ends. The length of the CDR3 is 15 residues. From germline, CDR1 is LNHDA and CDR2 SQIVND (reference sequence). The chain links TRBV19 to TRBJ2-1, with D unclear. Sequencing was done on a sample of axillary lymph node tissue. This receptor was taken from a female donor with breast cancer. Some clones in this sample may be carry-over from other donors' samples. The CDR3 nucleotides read TGTGCCAGTAGTATTACAGTGAGCTCCTACAATGAGCAGTTCTTC. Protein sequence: CASSITVSSYNEQFF. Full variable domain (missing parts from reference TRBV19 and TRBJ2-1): DGGITQSPKYLFRKEGQNVTLSCEQNLNHDAMYWYRQDPGQGLRLIYYSQIVNDFQKGDIAEGYSVSREKKESFPLTVTSAQKNPTAFYLCASSITVSSYNEQFFGPGTRLTVL.